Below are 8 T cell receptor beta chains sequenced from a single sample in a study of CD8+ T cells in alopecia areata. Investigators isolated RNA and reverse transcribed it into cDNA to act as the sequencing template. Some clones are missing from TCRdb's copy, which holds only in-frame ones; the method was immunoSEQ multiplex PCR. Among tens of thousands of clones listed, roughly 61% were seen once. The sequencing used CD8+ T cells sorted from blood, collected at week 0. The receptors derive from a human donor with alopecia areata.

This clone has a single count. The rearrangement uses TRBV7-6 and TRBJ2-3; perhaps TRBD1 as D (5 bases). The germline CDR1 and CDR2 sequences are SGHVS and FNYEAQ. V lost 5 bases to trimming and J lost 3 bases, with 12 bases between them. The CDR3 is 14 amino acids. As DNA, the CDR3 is TGTGCCAGCAGCCAGTTACAGGTTACAGATACGCAGTATTTT. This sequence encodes CASSQLQVTDTQYF.

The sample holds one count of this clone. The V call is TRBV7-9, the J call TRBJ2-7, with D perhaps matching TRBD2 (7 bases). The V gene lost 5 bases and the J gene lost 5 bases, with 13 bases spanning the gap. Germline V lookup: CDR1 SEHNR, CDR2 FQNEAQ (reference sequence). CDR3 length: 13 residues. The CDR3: CASSRGAEDEQYF. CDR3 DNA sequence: TGTGCCAGCAGCCGGGGGGCGGAGGACGAGCAGTACTTC.

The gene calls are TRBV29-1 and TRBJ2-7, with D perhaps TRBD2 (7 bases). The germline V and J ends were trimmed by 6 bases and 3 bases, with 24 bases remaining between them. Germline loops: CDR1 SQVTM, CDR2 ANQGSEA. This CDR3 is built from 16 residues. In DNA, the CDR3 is TGCAGCGTACTCCGATCAGAGGGGGAGGGTTTCTACGAGCAGTACTTC. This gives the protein CSVLRSEGEGFYEQYF.

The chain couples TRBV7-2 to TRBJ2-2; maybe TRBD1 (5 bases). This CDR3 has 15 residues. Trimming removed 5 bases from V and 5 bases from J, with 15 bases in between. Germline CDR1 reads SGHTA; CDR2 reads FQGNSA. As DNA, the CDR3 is TGTGCCAGCAGCCGTCTAGGGGCGCGAACCGGGGAGCTGTTTTTT. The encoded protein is CASSRLGARTGELFF.

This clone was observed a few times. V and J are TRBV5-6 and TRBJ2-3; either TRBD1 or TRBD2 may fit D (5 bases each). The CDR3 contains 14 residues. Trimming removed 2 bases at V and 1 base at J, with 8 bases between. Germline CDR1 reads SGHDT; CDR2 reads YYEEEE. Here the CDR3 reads CASSLSGRTDTQYF. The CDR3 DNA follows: TGTGCCAGCAGCTTATCGGGGCGCACAGATACGCAGTATTTT.

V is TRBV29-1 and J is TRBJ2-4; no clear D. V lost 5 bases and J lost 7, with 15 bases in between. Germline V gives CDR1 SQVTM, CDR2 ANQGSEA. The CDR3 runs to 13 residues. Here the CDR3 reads CSVRYSGINIQYF. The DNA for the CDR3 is TGCAGCGTTCGATACAGTGGTATCAACATTCAGTACTTC.

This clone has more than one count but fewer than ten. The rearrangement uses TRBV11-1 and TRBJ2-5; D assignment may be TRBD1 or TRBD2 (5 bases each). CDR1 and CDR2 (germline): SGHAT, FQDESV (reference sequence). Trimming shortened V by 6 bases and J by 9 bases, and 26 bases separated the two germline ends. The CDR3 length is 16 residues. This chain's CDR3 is CASRSSGTPRGVAQYF. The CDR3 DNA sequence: TGTGCCAGCAGGTCATCCGGGACCCCCAGAGGAGTGGCCCAGTACTTC.

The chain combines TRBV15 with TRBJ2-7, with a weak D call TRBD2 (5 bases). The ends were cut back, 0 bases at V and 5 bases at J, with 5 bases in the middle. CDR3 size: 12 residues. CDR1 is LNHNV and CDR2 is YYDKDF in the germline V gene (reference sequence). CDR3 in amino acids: CATSRERDEQYF. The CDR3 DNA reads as TGTGCCACCAGCAGAGAGCGGGACGAGCAGTACTTC. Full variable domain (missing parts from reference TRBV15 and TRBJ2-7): DAMVIQNPRYQVTQFGKPVTLSCSQTLNHNVMYWYQQKSSQAPKLLFHYYDKDFNNEADTPDNFQSRRPNTSFCFLDIRSPGLGDTAMYLCATSRERDEQYFGPGTRLTVT.